This entry features one T cell receptor (beta chain) sequence. No antigen is known for it. It was with 60 Vbeta and 13 Jbeta primers that the PCR ran. In the source study's methods: Later, roughly 80 million unique TCR beta chains were counted in an analysis, and approximately 10 million of them were shared. The protocol was immunoSEQ multiplex PCR, while the TCRdb copy is restricted to in-frame clones and leaves out a portion. The V and J calls and clone size are taken from that table; D and trimming were inferred from the DNA. Seen in this sample are under 150,000 clones; the ten most common clones hold about 1.6%. These data are taken from a study of cytomegalovirus exposure and HLA in healthy donors. Study-wide results and limits: In an earlier analysis, productive rearrangement rates for most beta V segments clustered near 87% or 30%. TCR beta chains numbering 164 were designated cytomegalovirus-associated. The dataset shows that most TCR sequences were rare, while some public TCRs occurred in many donors.

Trimming took 0 bases from V and 0 from J, leaving 10 bases between them. The germline V gene encodes CDR1 SGHRS and CDR2 YFSETQ. The CDR3 consists of 16 residues. Input material: PBMCs. The sequence came from a woman aged 40 to 55 in good health and CMV-seronegative. This sequence joins TRBV5-1 and TRBJ2-1; D is perhaps TRBD1 (5 bases). CDR3 in DNA: TGCGCCAGCAGCTTGGGGTACAGGAGCTCCTACAATGAGCAGTTCTTC. Residues: CASSLGYRSSYNEQFF.